The clone carrying this TCR beta chain has only a few counts. The target antigen is unknown. The data are from a study of beta chain features in type 1 diabetes. The purity of all sorted populations exceeded 98%. Notes on the study in general: Amplification by PCR could prefer shorter templates, with the same effect in patients and controls. The naive, central memory and Treg TCRB repertoires showed an apparent similarity that was greater among patients than among healthy donors.

cDNA synthesis used the whole RNA isolate, giving expressed TCRB sequences. Around 3.9 million reads on average were seen across naive, central memory and regulatory T cell samples. The data were produced by immunoSEQ multiplex PCR, yet TCRdb's version contains in-frame clones alone and is incomplete. The sample carries under 150,000 clones, about 51% recorded once. Germline loops: CDR1 SNHLY, CDR2 FYNNEI. The CDR3 sequence is 15 residues long. Trimming took 5 bases from V and 1 from J; bases not matched to a gene: 6. The rearrangement uses TRBV2 and TRBJ2-3; 7 bases match TRBD1. This TCR was recovered from a man between 18 and 35 years old in good health. The sequenced material came from Tregs from blood. CDR3 nucleotide sequence: TGTGCCAGCAGTACACAGGGGCGCGGCACAGATACGCAGTATTTT. Amino acid sequence: CASSTQGRGTDTQYF.